The 20 T cell receptor beta chains below were found in one sample sequenced in a study of T cells after yellow fever vaccination. TCRdb reprocessed the 5' RACE reads with MiXCR, giving one entry per CDR3 protein. The table shows some 350,000 distinct CDR3 sequences, with around 10% occurring only once. Here the sequenced sample was PBMCs, taken on the day of the first yellow fever vaccination. These receptors came from a young man who received the YFV17D yellow fever vaccine.

This clonotype was seen only a few times. This chain joins TRBV5-1 and TRBJ2-7, with no clear D. V lost 7 bases and J lost 3, with 17 bases in between. Germline loops: CDR1 SGHRS, CDR2 YFSETQ. The CDR3 loop spans 14 amino acids. CDR3: CASQTDPAVYEQYF. The CDR3 region has the DNA TGCGCCAGCCAGACGGACCCGGCGGTCTACGAGCAGTACTTC.

The sample holds many counts of this clonotype. The chain carries TRBV4-2 and TRBJ2-7; D not resolved. V was trimmed by 0 bases and J by 1 base, leaving 7 bases between them. This CDR3 is 14 amino acids long. Germline V gene sequence: CDR1 LGHNA, CDR2 YNFKEQ. Written as DNA, the CDR3 is TGTGCCAGCAGCCAAGATAGGTTATCCTACGAGCAGTACTTC. Residues: CASSQDRLSYEQYF.

This clonotype has more than one count but fewer than ten. The chain employs TRBV11-2 and TRBJ2-1; TRBD1 matches at 8 bases. With 3 bases clipped from V and 6 bases from J, the junction kept 7 bases outside the gene matches. The germline V gene has CDR1 SGHAT and CDR2 FQNNGV. This CDR3 contains 15 residues. In nucleotides, the CDR3 is TGTGCCAGCAGCTTTACAGGGGGAGTTGGCAATGAGCAGTTCTTC. This sequence encodes CASSFTGGVGNEQFF. The full variable domain, in which reference TRBV11-2 and TRBJ2-1 provide the parts outside the CDR3, is EAGVAQSPRYKIIEKRQSVAFWCNPISGHATLYWYQQILGQGPKLLIQFQNNGVVDDSQLPKDRFSAERLKGVDSTLKIQPAKLEDSAVYLCASSFTGGVGNEQFFGPGTRLTVL.

The chain is built from TRBV20-1 and TRBJ2-7, with D unclear. This CDR3 is built from 13 residues. With 1 base removed from V and 3 bases from J, the gap between germline ends came to 10 bases. Germline V CDR1 and CDR2: DFQATT, SNEGSKA (reference sequence). DNA for the CDR3: TGCAGTGCTAGAGGACCCATAAACTACGAGCAGTACGTC. Its translation is CSARGPINYEQYV.

The chain joins TRBV11-2 to TRBJ1-4; no clear D. Germline assignment: CDR1 SGHAT and CDR2 FQNNGV. Trimming took off 4 bases at V and 8 bases at J, with 11 bases between the two ends. The CDR3 is made up of 13 amino acids. The CDR3 DNA is TGTGCCAGCAGCTCCGCGGGCGCAGAAAAACTGTTTTTT. This codes for CASSSAGAEKLFF.

In this sample, this clonotype turned up a few times. The CDR3 nucleotides are TGTGCCAGCAGCCAGAGGGTGGCAGCGGGGGGACCCCGGGATGAGCAGTTCTTC. It is translated as CASSQRVAAGGPRDEQFF. The V call is TRBV7-8, the J call TRBJ2-1, with 9 nucleotides matching TRBD2. J was trimmed by 8 bases and V by 5 bases; bases with no gene match: 19. Germline V gene data show CDR1 as SGHVS and CDR2 as FQNEAQ. This CDR3 spans 18 amino acids. The full variable domain, rest sourced from reference TRBV7-8 and TRBJ2-1, is GAGVSQSPRYKVAKRGQDVALRCDPISGHVSLFWYQQALGQGPEFLTYFQNEAQLDKSGLPSDRFFAERPEGSVSTLKIQRTQQEDSAVYLCASSQRVAAGGPRDEQFFGPGTRLTVL.

CDR3 in DNA: TGTGCCAGCAGTTTAGCGGGGGGGCCCTTTGGTGGGGCCAACGTCCTGACTTTC. Translation gives CASSLAGGPFGGANVLTF. The rearrangement joins TRBV12-3 or TRBV12-4 to TRBJ2-6; perhaps TRBD2 as D (7 bases). Trimming removed 0 bases at V and 3 bases at J, with 15 bases between. The CDR3 sequence is 18 residues long.

The chain recombines TRBV5-1 with TRBJ2-3; weak D call: TRBD2 (7 bases). Trimming shortened V by 3 bases and J by 2 bases, and 13 bases separated the two germline ends. This CDR3 contains 15 residues. Germline lookup yields CDR1 SGHRS and CDR2 YFSETQ. The CDR3 DNA reads TGCGCCAGCAGCTCCTTCCGGGGGGCCACAGATACGCAGTATTTT. Its protein product is CASSSFRGATDTQYF.

This clonotype was recorded a few times. This sequence joins TRBV7-9 and TRBJ2-2; TRBD1 aligns across 7 bases. Germline CDR1 is SEHNR and CDR2 is FQNEAQ (reference sequence). Trimming removed 4 bases from V and 6 bases from J; junction bases left unmatched: 11. The CDR3 is made up of 16 amino acids. CDR3: CASSSTGQARAGELFF. CDR3 in DNA: TGTGCCAGCAGCTCAACTGGACAGGCCCGGGCCGGGGAGCTGTTTTTT. Together with reference TRBV7-9 and TRBJ2-2, the CDR3 gives the full variable domain: DTGVSQNPRHKITKRGQNVTFRCDPISEHNRLYWYRQTLGQGPEFLTYFQNEAQLEKSRLLSDRFSAERPKGSFSTLEIQRTEQGDSAMYLCASSSTGQARAGELFFGEGSRLTVL.

This clonotype has just a few counts. V gene TRBV19 combines with J gene TRBJ2-1; D call uncertain. Germline V CDR1 and CDR2: LNHDA, SQIVND (reference sequence). This CDR3 comprises 15 residues. Trimming shortened V by 10 bases and J by 0 bases, and 16 bases separated the two germline ends. The CDR3 loop is CATYGWAYSYNEQFF. CDR3 in DNA: TGTGCCACCTACGGTTGGGCCTACTCCTACAATGAGCAGTTCTTC.

The chain uses TRBV20-1 and TRBJ1-1, with D perhaps matching TRBD1 (5 bases). The germline V gene has CDR1 DFQATT and CDR2 SNEGSKA (reference sequence). The germline V and J ends were trimmed by 3 bases and 1 base, with 12 bases remaining between them. The CDR3 has 14 amino acids. This chain's CDR3 is CSASTGAQNTEAFF. CDR3 coding DNA: TGCAGTGCTAGCACCGGGGCCCAGAACACTGAAGCTTTCTTT.

The chain uses TRBV20-1 and TRBJ2-3; unclear D gene. The V gene lost 5 bases and the J gene lost 0 bases, with 6 bases spanning the gap. From germline, CDR1 is DFQATT and CDR2 SNEGSKA (reference sequence). The CDR3 runs to 12 residues. CDR3 amino acids: CSAVTSTDTQYF. The CDR3 nucleotides read TGCAGTGCTGTTACTAGCACAGATACGCAGTATTTT.

This clonotype came up a few times. The DNA for the CDR3 is TGTGCCAGCAGGAGGGGGGACTCCGAAGCTTTCTTT. Amino acid sequence: CASRRGDSEAFF. The chain uses TRBV7-2 and TRBJ1-1, with a possible D match to TRBD1 (6 bases). Germline CDR1 reads SGHTA; CDR2 reads FQGNSA. With 6 bases removed from V and 8 bases from J, the gap between germline ends came to 13 bases. The CDR3 runs to 12 residues.

This clonotype was detected a few times. The V and J genes are TRBV12-3 or TRBV12-4 and TRBJ1-5; TRBD1 might be the D (6 bases). The CDR3 loop spans 15 amino acids. The germline V and J ends were trimmed by 7 bases and 0 bases, with 13 bases remaining between them. DNA for the CDR3: TGTGCCAGCAATACAGGGATCTATAGCAATCAGCCCCAGCATTTT. This translates into CASNTGIYSNQPQHF.

The chain joins TRBV4-1 to TRBJ2-1; tentative D call: TRBD2 (6 bases). This CDR3 is built from 16 residues. Trimming left V 1 base short and J 1 base short, with 11 bases between. The germline gives CDR1 MGHRA, CDR2 YSYEKL. CDR3 nucleotide sequence: TGCGCCAGCAGCCAAGGGCAGGGACTTTCCTACAATGAGCAGTTCTTC. Residues: CASSQGQGLSYNEQFF.

This clonotype has just a few counts. V usage is TRBV11-2 and J usage is TRBJ1-6; possible D gene TRBD1, 5 bases. There are 19 residues in the CDR3. V was cut by 0 bases and J by 1 base, with 16 bases left in between. Germline CDR1 reads SGHAT; CDR2 reads FQNNGV. The CDR3 loop reads CASSLDWTSQRSYNSPLHF. As DNA, the CDR3 is TGTGCCAGCAGCTTAGATTGGACATCGCAGAGGTCCTATAATTCACCCCTCCACTTT.

V and J are TRBV29-1 and TRBJ2-3; D remains ambiguous. V lost 3 bases to trimming and J lost 4 bases, with 8 bases between them. The CDR3 has 12 residues. Germline V gene data show CDR1 as SQVTM and CDR2 as ANQGSEA. Here the CDR3 reads CSVDPGADTQYF. As DNA, the CDR3 is TGCAGCGTTGACCCGGGCGCAGATACGCAGTATTTT.

Many counts were recorded for this clonotype. The rearrangement uses TRBV10-3 and TRBJ2-5; D is unclear. The CDR3 has 13 amino acids. CDR1 is ENHRY, CDR2 SYGVKD, per germline. Trimming removed 7 bases at V and 1 base at J, with 10 bases between. Written as DNA, the CDR3 is TGTGCCATCAATACCGGGTTCCAAGAGACCCAGTACTTC. Encoded protein: CAINTGFQETQYF.

This chain uses TRBV7-8 with TRBJ2-1; D gene unclear. CDR1 is SGHVS and CDR2 is FQNEAQ in the germline V gene. There are 17 residues in the CDR3. V lost 0 bases, J lost 4 bases, and 16 bases lay in between. The CDR3 is CASSLASVTNDYNEQFF. DNA of the CDR3: TGTGCCAGCAGCTTAGCTTCGGTGACAAACGATTACAATGAGCAGTTCTTC.

The chain uses TRBV19 and TRBJ1-6; maybe TRBD1 (5 bases). The CDR3 sequence is 16 residues long. Germline V gene data show CDR1 as LNHDA and CDR2 as SQIVND (reference sequence). V lost 5 bases and J lost 0, with 11 bases in between. The CDR3 bases are TGTGCCAGTAGTTGGGGGTACCCCTCCTATAATTCACCCCTCCACTTT. Encoded protein: CASSWGYPSYNSPLHF.